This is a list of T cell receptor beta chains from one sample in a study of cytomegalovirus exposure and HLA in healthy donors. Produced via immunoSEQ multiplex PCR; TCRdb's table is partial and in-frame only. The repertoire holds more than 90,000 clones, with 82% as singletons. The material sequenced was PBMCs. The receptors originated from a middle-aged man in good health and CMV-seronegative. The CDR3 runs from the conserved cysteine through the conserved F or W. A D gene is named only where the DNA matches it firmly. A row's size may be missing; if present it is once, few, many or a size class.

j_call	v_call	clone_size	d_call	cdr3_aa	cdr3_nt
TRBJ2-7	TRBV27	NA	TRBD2	CASSPRTSGNYEQYF	TGTGCCAGCAGTCCCCGGACTAGCGGGAATTACGAGCAGTACTTC
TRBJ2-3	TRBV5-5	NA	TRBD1	CASSLERTGVDTQYF	TGTGCCAGCAGCTTGGAGCGGACAGGGGTAGATACGCAGTATTTT
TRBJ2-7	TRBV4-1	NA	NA	CASSQVEASNYYEQYF	TGCGCCAGCAGCCAAGTTGAGGCCAGCAACTACTACGAGCAGTACTTC
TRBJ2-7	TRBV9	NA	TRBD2	CASSAGLAAYEQYF	TGTGCCAGCAGCGCGGGACTAGCGGCCTACGAGCAGTACTTC
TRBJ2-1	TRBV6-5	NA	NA	CASSYGGATYNEQFF	TGTGCCAGCAGTTACGGCGGGGCCACCTACAATGAGCAGTTCTTC
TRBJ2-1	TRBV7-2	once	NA	CASSLGGRVSNEQFF	TGTGCCAGCAGCTTAGGGGGCAGGGTAAGTAATGAGCAGTTCTTC
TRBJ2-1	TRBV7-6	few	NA	CASSLYPEAHNEQFF	TGTGCCAGCAGCTTATACCCGGAGGCCCACAATGAGCAGTTCTTC
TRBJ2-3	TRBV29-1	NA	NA	CSVEAPHTDTQYF	TGCAGCGTTGAGGCCCCCCACACAGATACGCAGTATTTT
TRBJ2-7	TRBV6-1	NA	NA	CASSGGGIEQYF	TGTGCCAGCAGCGGTGGGGGGATCGAGCAGTACTTC
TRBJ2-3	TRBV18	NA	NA	CASSPQSGDTQYF	TGTGCCAGCTCACCGCAGTCAGGGGATACGCAGTATTTT
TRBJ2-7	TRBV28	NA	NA	CATAGAYEQYF	TGTGCCACCGCCGGGGCCTACGAGCAGTACTTC
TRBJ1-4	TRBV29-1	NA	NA	CSVAPGHPVPTNEKLFF	TGCAGCGTTGCCCCGGGACACCCGGTCCCAACTAATGAAAAACTGTTTTTT
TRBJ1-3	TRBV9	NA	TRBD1	CASSVDPGGSGNTIYF	TGTGCCAGCAGCGTAGACCCAGGGGGCTCTGGAAACACCATATATTTT
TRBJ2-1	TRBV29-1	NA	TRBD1	CSVKPNRDRVVNEQFF	TGCAGCGTGAAACCGAACCGGGACAGGGTGGTTAATGAGCAGTTCTTC
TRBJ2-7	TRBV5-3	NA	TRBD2	CARSLRLAGGEQYF	TGTGCCAGAAGCTTGAGACTAGCGGGGGGGGAGCAGTACTTC
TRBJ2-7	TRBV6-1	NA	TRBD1	CASSPFGQVEYEQYF	TGTGCCAGCAGTCCTTTTGGACAGGTCGAATACGAGCAGTACTTC
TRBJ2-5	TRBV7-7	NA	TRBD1	CASSLGDREAETQYF	TGTGCTAGCAGCTTAGGGGACAGGGAGGCGGAGACCCAGTACTTC
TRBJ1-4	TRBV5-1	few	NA	CASSNERGREKLFF	TGCGCCAGCAGCAATGAACGGGGTCGTGAAAAACTGTTTTTT
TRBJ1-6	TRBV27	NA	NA	CASSLYGEGVHSPLHF	TGTGCCAGCAGTTTATACGGGGAGGGGGTTCATTCACCCCTCCACTTT
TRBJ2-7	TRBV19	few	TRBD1	CASSRNPGQGYEQYF	TGTGCCAGTAGCAGAAATCCGGGACAGGGCTACGAGCAGTACTTC
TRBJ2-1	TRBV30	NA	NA	CAWSGQIEQFF	TGTGCCTGGAGTGGGCAGATAGAGCAGTTCTTC
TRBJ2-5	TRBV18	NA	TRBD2	CASSPRGLAGRETQYF	TGTGCCAGCTCACCCCGCGGACTAGCGGGGAGAGAGACCCAGTACTTC
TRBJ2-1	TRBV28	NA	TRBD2	CASSNSGRLHNEQFF	TGTGCCAGCAGCAATAGCGGGAGACTGCACAATGAGCAGTTCTTC
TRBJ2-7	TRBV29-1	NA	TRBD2	CSVEGLAGGGLREQYF	TGCAGCGTCGAGGGACTAGCGGGAGGGGGACTAAGGGAGCAGTACTTC
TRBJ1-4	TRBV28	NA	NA	CASSTTGTNEKLFF	TGTGCCAGCAGTACCACAGGGACCAATGAAAAACTGTTTTTT
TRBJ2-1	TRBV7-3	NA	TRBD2	CASSWHTSGRTNEQFF	TGTGCCAGCAGCTGGCATACTAGCGGGAGGACGAATGAGCAGTTCTTC
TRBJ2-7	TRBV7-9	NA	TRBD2	CASSSPLAGGGYEQYF	TGTGCCAGCAGCTCCCCTCTAGCGGGAGGCGGGTACGAGCAGTACTTC
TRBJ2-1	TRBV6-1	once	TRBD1	CASNVQGAGEQFF	TGTGCCAGCAACGTCCAGGGGGCAGGGGAGCAGTTCTTC
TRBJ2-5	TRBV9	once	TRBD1	CASSVTGGKGQETQYF	TGTGCCAGCAGCGTCACAGGGGGGAAGGGGCAAGAGACCCAGTACTTC
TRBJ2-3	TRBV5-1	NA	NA	CASSFPRGGDSTDTQYF	TGCGCCAGCAGCTTCCCTCGGGGAGGAGACTCCACAGATACGCAGTATTTT
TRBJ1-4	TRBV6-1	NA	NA	CASSGEIGSEKLFF	TGTGCCAGCAGTGGCGAGATCGGGAGTGAAAAACTGTTTTTT
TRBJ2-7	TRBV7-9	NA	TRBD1	CASSSPGQGSSVGYEQYF	TGTGCCAGCAGTTCGCCCGGACAGGGAAGTTCAGTAGGCTACGAGCAGTACTTC
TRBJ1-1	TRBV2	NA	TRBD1	CASRFQQGLNTEAFF	TGTGCCAGCAGGTTCCAACAGGGGTTGAACACTGAAGCTTTCTTT
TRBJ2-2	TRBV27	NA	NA	CASSWTTNTGELFF	TGTGCCAGCAGTTGGACAACGAACACCGGGGAGCTGTTTTTT
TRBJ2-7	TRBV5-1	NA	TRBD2	CASSFGTSGTYEQYF	TGCGCCAGCAGCTTTGGGACTAGCGGAACCTACGAGCAGTACTTC
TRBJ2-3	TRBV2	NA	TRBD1	CASRDRGRVDTQYF	TGTGCCAGCAGGGACAGGGGGCGGGTAGATACGCAGTATTTT